The T cell receptor (beta chain) under discussion was sequenced for a study of control samples from healthy donors and cancer patients. Repertoires were generated with immunoSEQ multiplex PCR, while TCRdb's copy carries only in-frame clones and drops some. The data show 100,000 to 130,000 clones, about 80% seen once. In germline, CDR1 is SGHVS, CDR2 FNYEAQ. The CDR3 runs 16 residues. V dropped 1 base and J dropped 4 bases, with 13 bases sitting between them. This TCR was sampled from a man younger than 30 in good health. The chain links TRBV7-6 to TRBJ2-2, with a possible D match to TRBD2 (6 bases). Sequences were obtained from blood. The CDR3 nucleotides read TGTGCCAGCAGCTTAGGTGGAGGGTGGGGCACCGGGGAGCTGTTTTTT. The encoded protein is CASSLGGGWGTGELFF.